This T cell receptor (beta chain) was profiled in a study of cytomegalovirus exposure and HLA in healthy donors. Overall study results and limits: Some public TCRs appeared in many individuals, while most sequences were rare. TCR beta chains associated with HLA were, in a later analysis, more clonally expanded than equally common others. V- and J-gene trimming of TCR beta was linked (in a later analysis) to a missense DCLRE1C variant.

A note on this clone: Its matching antigen is unknown. Relative to the germline gene, one junction end is altered; a read error may explain this.

This PCR relied on a set of 60 Vbeta primers and 13 Jbeta primers. TCRdb's copy holds only in-frame clones and misses some; the assay was immunoSEQ multiplex PCR. The repertoire includes under 200,000 clones, more than 65% of them detected once, and roughly 2.7% sits in the top ten. The germline V gene has CDR1 KGHSH and CDR2 LQKENI. This CDR3 has 13 residues. This chain joins TRBV18 and TRBJ2-5; D might be TRBD1 (5 bases). Material for sequencing was PBMCs. The receptor comes from a woman in her thirties or forties in good health and CMV-seropositive. Here the CDR3 DNA reads TGTGCCAGCCCACCAGACAGACAAGAGACCCAGTACTTC. It yields the protein CASPPDRQETQYF.